These 9 T cell receptor beta chains share one sample of origin, sequenced in a study of CD8+CD57+ T cells in acquired aplastic anemia. TCR beta VDJ and CDR3 profiling used genomic DNA as template. A single record per CDR3 protein comes from TCRdb applying MiXCR to the reads. The sample yields about 150,000 distinct CDR3 sequences, about 54% seen once. Before being chosen for sequencing, patients had shown CD8+CD57+ cell expansion by flow cytometry. Source material: sorted CD4+, CD8+, or CD8+CD57+ T cells (not recorded which) from PBMCs. The receptors shown here come from a human donor with aplastic anemia.

The chain carries TRBV29-1 and TRBJ1-2; unclear D gene. There are 12 residues in the CDR3. V lost 6 bases and J lost 4, with 12 bases in between. Germline CDR1 SQVTM, CDR2 ANQGSEA. CDR3 bases: TGCAGCGTCCGACACGTCAGCTATGGCTACACCTTC. Protein sequence: CSVRHVSYGYTF.

CDR3 nucleotide sequence: TGTGCCAGTAGTATGAGGCAGACTGAAGCTTTCTTT. Its protein is CASSMRQTEAFF. The chain carries TRBV19 and TRBJ1-1; no definite D call. CDR3 length equals 12 residues. Germline V gene lookup returns CDR1 LNHDA and CDR2 SQIVND (reference sequence). V was cut by 3 bases and J by 5 bases, with 7 bases left in between.

This clonotype was picked up many times. The chain couples TRBV19 to TRBJ1-5; no definite D call. CDR1 and CDR2 (germline): LNHDA, SQIVND (reference sequence). CDR3 length equals 15 residues. Trimming left V 1 base short and J 5 bases short, with 12 bases between. Here the CDR3 DNA reads TGTGCCAGTAGTATAGTTGACCGGCTTCATCAGCCCCAGCATTTT. It is translated as CASSIVDRLHQPQHF.

This chain uses TRBV5-1 with TRBJ1-3; tentatively, D is TRBD1 (5 bases). Germline values: CDR1 SGHRS, CDR2 YFSETQ. Trimming left V 2 bases short and J 7 bases short, with 13 bases between. The CDR3 spans 14 residues. CDR3 bases: TGCGCCAGCAGCTTTAACGGGGAGGGGAACACCATATATTTT. Amino acids: CASSFNGEGNTIYF.

The V and J genes are TRBV7-6 and TRBJ1-1, with 7 nucleotides matching TRBD1. The trim removed 4 bases at V and 3 bases at J, leaving 2 bases unmatched. In germline, CDR1 is SGHVS, CDR2 FNYEAQ. There are 13 residues in the CDR3. DNA for the CDR3: TGTGCCAGCAGCTCCCAGGGGGACACTGAAGCTTTCTTT. Residues: CASSSQGDTEAFF.

This clonotype was detected only a few times. The J gene is TRBJ1-1, the V gene TRBV9, with 7 bases that match TRBD1. V dropped 0 bases and J dropped 4; count of bases not matched to a gene: 6. This CDR3 comprises 15 residues. The germline CDR1 and CDR2 sequences are SGDLS and YYNGEE. DNA of the CDR3: TGTGCCAGCAGCGTAGGACAGGGTGGTATCACTGAAGCTTTCTTT. This translates into CASSVGQGGITEAFF.

This clonotype was counted many times. V gene TRBV15 combines with J gene TRBJ1-1; TRBD1 matches 7 bases. This CDR3 contains 17 residues. V dropped 0 bases and J dropped 3; count of bases not matched to a gene: 10. Per germline, CDR1 LNHNV and CDR2 YYDKDF (reference sequence). The CDR3 DNA reads as TGTGCCACCAGCAGAGATCCCGAGGGGGCGGAGGACACTGAAGCTTTCTTT. The encoded protein is CATSRDPEGAEDTEAFF.

The J gene is TRBJ2-1, the V gene TRBV7-6, with 9 bases matching TRBD2. J lost 6 bases, V lost 4 bases, and 10 bases had no gene match. The CDR3 sequence is 16 residues long. Germline CDR1 reads SGHVS; CDR2 reads FNYEAQ. The CDR3 is CASSSRVLAGLNEQFF. CDR3 sequence (DNA): TGTGCCAGCAGCTCACGCGTACTAGCGGGCCTCAATGAGCAGTTCTTC. Variable domain in full (rest from reference TRBV7-6 and TRBJ2-1): GAGVSQSPRYKVTKRGQDVALRCDPISGHVSLYWYRQALGQGPEFLTYFNYEAQQDKSGLPNDRFSAERPEGSISTLTIQRTEQRDSAMYRCASSSRVLAGLNEQFFGPGTRLTVL.

This clonotype was detected only a few times. The chain combines TRBV24-1 with TRBJ2-2; D possibly corresponds to TRBD1 (6 bases). The CDR3 contains 15 residues. Trimming stripped 4 bases from V and 4 bases from J, with 12 bases between. Germline loops: CDR1 KGHDR, CDR2 SFDVKD. The CDR3 here is CATSDRTAGTGELFF. The CDR3 DNA reads TGTGCCACCAGTGACCGGACAGCCGGCACCGGGGAGCTGTTTTTT.